A single sample is the source of the 12 T cell receptor beta chains below, sequenced in a study of cytomegalovirus exposure and HLA in healthy donors. 60 Vbeta and 13 Jbeta primers were used in PCR. TCRdb's table, derived via immunoSEQ multiplex PCR, lists solely in-frame clones and lacks some. This table holds some 200,000 clones, roughly 80% found once. Sequenced: PBMCs. The receptors were gathered from a man in his forties in good health and CMV-seropositive.

This clone was counted between two and nine times. The chain couples TRBV25-1 to TRBJ1-1; a weak D match, TRBD1 (5 bases). Trimming pared 2 bases from V and 3 bases from J, leaving 13 bases between. Germline lookup yields CDR1 MGHDK and CDR2 SYGVNS. The CDR3 consists of 15 residues. CDR3 region: CASSEGGGKDTEAFF. The CDR3 nucleotides are TGTGCCAGCAGTGAAGGGGGAGGTAAGGACACTGAAGCTTTCTTT.

V and J are TRBV5-4 and TRBJ2-5; 7 positions agree with TRBD1. V was clipped by 4 bases and J by 11 bases; unmatched bases: 11. Germline V CDR1 and CDR2: SGHNT, YYREEE (reference sequence). This CDR3 is built from 13 residues. The CDR3: CASSPDRAREQYF. The CDR3 nucleotides are TGTGCCAGCAGCCCCGACAGGGCAAGAGAGCAGTACTTC.

The chain employs TRBV15 and TRBJ2-7; TRBD1 matches 7 bases. The CDR3 runs to 15 residues. Unmatched junction bases numbered 12, after V lost 5 bases and J lost 5 bases. Germline V CDR1 and CDR2: LNHNV, YYDKDF (reference sequence). CDR3 nucleotide sequence: TGTGCCACCAGCGGTGCCGGGACAGCAGACGACGAGCAGTACTTC. Translation gives CATSGAGTADDEQYF.

This clone occurred a few times. The gene calls are TRBV19 and TRBJ2-7; tentatively, D is TRBD2 (6 bases). CDR3 size: 16 residues. Trimming removed 3 bases from V and 0 bases from J, with 15 bases in between. Germline V gene lookup returns CDR1 LNHDA and CDR2 SQIVND (reference sequence). The CDR3 bases are TGTGCCAGTAGTATTGGTTTGGGAGGTTTCTCCTACGAGCAGTACTTC. This gives the protein CASSIGLGGFSYEQYF.

The chain uses TRBV27 and TRBJ1-2; 10 positions match TRBD1. The CDR3 sequence is 15 residues long. V dropped 3 bases and J dropped 4; count of bases not matched to a gene: 5. CDR1 and CDR2 from the germline V gene are MNHEY and SMNVEV (reference sequence). This CDR3 reads CASSLGQGRTYGYTF. The CDR3 nucleotides are TGTGCCAGCAGTTTGGGACAGGGGCGGACCTATGGCTACACCTTC.

V gene TRBV9 combines with J gene TRBJ1-5, with D possibly matching TRBD1 (6 bases). This CDR3 comprises 15 residues. Trimming pared 3 bases from V and 4 bases from J, leaving 14 bases between. Germline V gene sequence: CDR1 SGDLS, CDR2 YYNGEE. CDR3 DNA sequence: TGTGCCAGCAGCGCCGAATGGGGGCCGAATCAGCCCCAGCATTTT. It encodes CASSAEWGPNQPQHF.

The V and J genes are TRBV19 and TRBJ1-2, with D maybe TRBD1 (5 bases). The germline V and J ends were trimmed by 4 bases and 3 bases, with 12 bases remaining between them. The CDR3 covers 14 residues. Germline loops: CDR1 LNHDA, CDR2 SQIVND (reference sequence). CDR3 bases: TGTGCCAGTAGTACGGGACTGTTCTACTATGGCTACACCTTC. This translates into CASSTGLFYYGYTF. Full variable domain (rest looked up from reference TRBV19 and TRBJ1-2): DGGITQSPKYLFRKEGQNVTLSCEQNLNHDAMYWYRQDPGQGLRLIYYSQIVNDFQKGDIAEGYSVSREKKESFPLTVTSAQKNPTAFYLCASSTGLFYYGYTFGSGTRLTVV.

V gene TRBV9 combines with J gene TRBJ2-7; TRBD1 matches 7 bases. CDR3 length equals 16 residues. CDR1 and CDR2 from the germline V gene are SGDLS and YYNGEE. Unmatched junction bases numbered 10, after V lost 4 bases and J lost 0 bases. CDR3 coding DNA: TGTGCCAGCAGCAATCGACAGGGCTCCCCCTCCTACGAGCAGTACTTC. This gives the protein CASSNRQGSPSYEQYF.

This chain uses TRBV9 with TRBJ2-2, with D possibly TRBD1 on 5 matching bases. Germline values: CDR1 SGDLS, CDR2 YYNGEE. V was shortened by 4 bases and J by 0 bases, with 13 bases between the two germline ends. There are 16 residues in the CDR3. The CDR3 here is CASSPHPRANTGELFF. The CDR3 DNA sequence: TGTGCCAGCAGCCCTCACCCCAGGGCGAACACCGGGGAGCTGTTTTTT.

The chain joins TRBV30 to TRBJ2-7, with 7 positions matching TRBD1. Trimming took 0 bases from V and 5 from J; bases not matched to a gene: 4. Germline lookup yields CDR1 GTSNPN and CDR2 SVGIG (reference sequence). The CDR3 consists of 13 residues. The CDR3 DNA follows: TGTGCCTGGAGTGTGACAGGGTTCAACGAGCAGTACTTC. This translates into CAWSVTGFNEQYF.

The J gene is TRBJ1-5, the V gene TRBV19; D is uncertain. Trimming took off 11 bases at V and 7 bases at J, with 6 bases between the two ends. Germline values: CDR1 LNHDA, CDR2 SQIVND (reference sequence). The CDR3 spans 9 residues. This CDR3 reads CAGGQPQHF. The CDR3 DNA reads as TGTGCCGGCGGGCAGCCCCAGCATTTT.

The V call is TRBV19, the J call TRBJ1-1; TRBD1 matches at 7 bases. The germline CDR1 and CDR2 sequences are LNHDA and SQIVND (reference sequence). With V trimmed by 8 bases and J by 0 bases, 3 bases remained unmatched. The CDR3 spans 13 residues. Here the CDR3 DNA reads TGTGCCAGTTCTCAGGGGGTGAACACTGAAGCTTTCTTT. Protein product: CASSQGVNTEAFF.